This T cell receptor beta chain emerged from a study of blood T cell repertoires in COVID-19. As for the study in general: There were acute and convalescent COVID-19 samples, and they came from the United States, Italy and Spain. T cells, B-cell-depleted T cells, or PBMCs provided the cDNA or gDNA that served as material.

CDR1 and CDR2 from the germline V gene are GTSNPN and SVGIG (reference sequence). The CDR3 is 13 residues long. The V end was cut by 3 bases, the J end by 4 bases, with 12 bases between. In the source study's methods: Counts of nucleated cells, estimated from reference gene primer amplification, were obtained. The protocol was immunoSEQ multiplex PCR, while the TCRdb copy is restricted to in-frame clones and leaves out a portion. For V, J and clone size, that table is used; D and trimming come from the DNA. The sample lists around 160,000 clones; around 82% were seen once. This receptor was taken from a man aged 55 to 70 with active or convalescent COVID-19. The rearrangement uses TRBV30 and TRBJ2-5, with a weak D call TRBD1 (6 bases). Sample: peripheral blood. For the CDR3, the DNA is TGTGCCTGGAGAGGGATACAGGGAGAGACCCAGTACTTC. Residues: CAWRGIQGETQYF.